The rows below give T cell receptor beta chains drawn from one sample of a study of shared clonotypes between healthy human individuals. The data were produced by immunoSEQ multiplex PCR, yet TCRdb's version contains in-frame clones alone and is incomplete. In the table there are about 500,000 clones, 70% to 80% of which are singletons. Specimen: PBMCs. The receptors stem from a woman between 35 and 50 years old in good health. Some clones in this sample may be carry-over from other donors' samples. Both conserved end residues are part of each CDR3. The D gene is left open where the match is weak. Clone size, where shown, is once, few, many, or a class for clones that have expanded.

V gene	J gene	D gene	CDR3 length	clone size	CDR3 protein	CDR3 DNA
TRBV4-3	TRBJ2-1	TRBD2	17	.	CASSQDPPSGSYNEQFF	TGCGCCAGCAGCCAAGACCCCCCTAGCGGGAGCTACAATGAGCAGTTCTTC
TRBV2	TRBJ2-7	.	14	.	CASSQYSFSYEQYF	TGTGCCAGCAGTCAGTACAGTTTCTCCTACGAGCAGTACTTC
TRBV4-3	TRBJ2-2	.	12	few	CASSQGTGELFF	TGCGCCAGCAGCCAAGGCACCGGGGAGCTGTTTTTT
TRBV7-2	TRBJ2-5	TRBD2	14	.	CASSFSGTQETQYF	TGTGCCAGCAGCTTCAGCGGGACTCAAGAGACCCAGTACTTC
TRBV7-8	TRBJ2-1	TRBD1	16	.	CASSLLGQGAYNEQFF	TGTGCCAGCAGCTTACTCGGACAGGGGGCTTACAATGAGCAGTTCTTC
TRBV5-5	TRBJ1-5	TRBD1	15	.	CASSLDRGWDQPQHF	TGTGCCAGCAGCTTGGACAGGGGGTGGGATCAGCCCCAGCATTTT
TRBV7-2	TRBJ2-1	TRBD2	15	.	CASSFSGRAIGEQFF	TGTGCCAGCAGCTTCAGCGGGAGGGCCATTGGCGAGCAGTTCTTC
TRBV2	TRBJ1-5	.	14	.	CASSRRISNQPQHF	TGTGCCAGCAGTCGGAGGATTAGCAATCAGCCCCAGCATTTT
TRBV7-3	TRBJ2-7	TRBD2	15	.	CASSLTSGRAGEQYF	TGTGCCAGCAGCTTAACTTCTGGGAGGGCCGGCGAGCAGTACTTC
TRBV15	TRBJ2-7	TRBD1	15	.	CATSRGTGGTYEQYF	TGTGCCACCAGCAGGGGGACAGGGGGCACCTACGAGCAGTACTTC
TRBV7-3	TRBJ1-2	TRBD1	13	.	CASSFDRGDGYTF	TGTGCCAGCAGCTTCGACAGGGGCGACGGCTACACCTTC
TRBV7-3	TRBJ1-2	TRBD1	13	.	CASSLQQGTGYTF	TGTGCCAGCAGCTTACAACAGGGGACTGGCTACACCTTC